The 6 T cell receptor beta chains presented below share a single source sample, sequenced in a study of blood T cell repertoires in COVID-19. Assay: immunoSEQ multiplex PCR; the TCRdb copy retains only in-frame clones and omits some. The sample yields tens of thousands of clones, just over 85% seen once. Sequenced input: peripheral blood. These receptors all stem from a man between 65 and 85 years old with active COVID-19.

This chain links TRBV6-6 with TRBJ1-3, with TRBD1 identical over 7 bases. V lost 6 bases and J lost 3; bases outside the gene matches: 11. This CDR3 is built from 16 residues. The germline V gene has CDR1 MNHNY and CDR2 SVGAGI (reference sequence). The CDR3 DNA is TGTGCCAGCAGGATGGGACAGAGAAGTTTTGGAAACACCATATATTTT. Amino acids: CASRMGQRSFGNTIYF.

The chain has TRBV29-1 and TRBJ2-3; 7 bases line up with TRBD2. This CDR3 contains 14 residues. From germline, CDR1 is SQVTM and CDR2 ANQGSEA. The ends lost 1 base at V and 3 bases at J; junction bases unmatched: 4. CDR3 loop: CSVEGRGLTDTQYF. CDR3 coding DNA: TGCAGCGTTGAAGGGCGGGGGTTGACAGATACGCAGTATTTT.

The chain recombines TRBV7-9 with TRBJ2-1; 8 bases match TRBD1. CDR1 is SEHNR, CDR2 FQNEAQ, per germline (reference sequence). The CDR3 totals 17 residues. Germline trimming cut 5 bases from V and 1 base from J; bases unmatched to any gene: 10. CDR3 amino acids: CASSQNTGGRSYNEQFF. For the CDR3, the DNA is TGTGCCAGCAGCCAAAACACAGGGGGTCGGTCCTACAATGAGCAGTTCTTC.

The chain has TRBV5-4 and TRBJ1-1; 11 bases are a match to TRBD1. The CDR3 is made up of 15 amino acids. V lost 4 bases, J lost 3 bases, and 5 bases stayed unmatched. Germline-derived CDR1 and CDR2 are SGHNT and YYREEE (reference sequence). The CDR3 sequence: CASSGRDRGDTEAFF. The CDR3, as DNA: TGTGCCAGCAGCGGCCGGGACAGGGGGGACACTGAAGCTTTCTTT.

This chain links TRBV29-1 with TRBJ1-1; 9 bases line up with TRBD1. The CDR3 is made up of 12 amino acids. V gave up 7 bases and J gave up 4 bases; unmatched junction bases: 4. CDR1 is SQVTM, CDR2 ANQGSEA, per germline. This CDR3 reads CSGGQGTTEAFF. The DNA for the CDR3 is TGCAGCGGGGGACAGGGAACCACTGAAGCTTTCTTT. The variable domain in full, completed from reference TRBV29-1 and TRBJ1-1, reads SAVISQKPSRDICQRGTSLTIQCQVDSQVTMMFWYRQQPGQSLTLIATANQGSEATYESGFVIDKFPISRPNLTFSTLTVSNMSPEDSSIYLCSGGQGTTEAFFGQGTRLTVV.

This clone appeared a few times. This chain joins TRBV2 and TRBJ2-7; D remains ambiguous. Trimming shortened V by 5 bases and J by 0 bases, and 2 bases separated the two germline ends. The CDR3 sequence is 11 residues long. Germline CDR1 and CDR2: SNHLY and FYNNEI. CDR3 nucleotide sequence: TGTGCCAGCAGTTACTCCTACGAGCAGTACTTC. Its translation: CASSYSYEQYF.